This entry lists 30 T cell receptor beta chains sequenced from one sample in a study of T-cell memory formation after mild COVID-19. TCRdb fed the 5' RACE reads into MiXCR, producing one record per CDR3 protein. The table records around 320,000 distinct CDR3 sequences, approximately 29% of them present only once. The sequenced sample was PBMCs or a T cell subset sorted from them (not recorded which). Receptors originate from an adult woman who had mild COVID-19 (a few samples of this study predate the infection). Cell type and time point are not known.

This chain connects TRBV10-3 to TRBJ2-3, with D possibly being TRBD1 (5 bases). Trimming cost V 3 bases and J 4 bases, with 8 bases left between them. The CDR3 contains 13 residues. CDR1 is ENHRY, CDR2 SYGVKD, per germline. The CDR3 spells CAISESGPDTQYF. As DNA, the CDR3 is TGTGCCATCAGTGAATCAGGGCCAGATACGCAGTATTTT.

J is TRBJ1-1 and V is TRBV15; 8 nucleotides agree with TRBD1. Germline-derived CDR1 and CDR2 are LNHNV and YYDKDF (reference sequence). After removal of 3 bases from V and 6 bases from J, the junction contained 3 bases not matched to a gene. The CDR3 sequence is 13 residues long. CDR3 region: CATSRTGVAEAFF. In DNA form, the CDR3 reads TGTGCCACCAGCAGGACAGGGGTAGCTGAAGCTTTCTTT.

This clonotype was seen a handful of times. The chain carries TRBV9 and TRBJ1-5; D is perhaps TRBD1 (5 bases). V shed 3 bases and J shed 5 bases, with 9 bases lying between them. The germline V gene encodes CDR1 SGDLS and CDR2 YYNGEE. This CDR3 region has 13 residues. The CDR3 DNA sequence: TGTGCCAGCAGCGGGGACGGTGATCAGCCCCAGCATTTT. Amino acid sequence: CASSGDGDQPQHF.

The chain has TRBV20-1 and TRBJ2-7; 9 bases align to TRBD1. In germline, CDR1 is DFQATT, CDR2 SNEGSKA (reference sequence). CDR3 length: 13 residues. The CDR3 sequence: CRSRDRETYEQYF. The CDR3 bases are TGCAGGTCGAGGGACAGGGAAACCTACGAGCAGTACTTC.

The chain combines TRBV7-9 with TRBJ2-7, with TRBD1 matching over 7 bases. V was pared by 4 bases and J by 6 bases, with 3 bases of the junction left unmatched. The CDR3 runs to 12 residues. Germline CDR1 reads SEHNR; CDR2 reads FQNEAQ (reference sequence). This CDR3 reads CASSSTGLEQYF. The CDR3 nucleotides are TGTGCCAGCAGCTCGACAGGGCTCGAGCAGTACTTC.

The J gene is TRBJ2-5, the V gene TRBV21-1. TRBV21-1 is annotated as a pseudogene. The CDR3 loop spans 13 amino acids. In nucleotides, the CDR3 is TGTGCCGGCCGCTTAGGCTTGGTTGAGACCCAGTACTTC. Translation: CAGRLGLVETQYF.

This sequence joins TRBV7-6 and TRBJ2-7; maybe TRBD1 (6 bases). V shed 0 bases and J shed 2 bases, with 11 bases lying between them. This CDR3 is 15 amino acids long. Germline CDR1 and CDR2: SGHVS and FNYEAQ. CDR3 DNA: TGTGCCAGCAGCTTAGCTCTCAGGGGACCCTACGAGCAGTACTTC. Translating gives CASSLALRGPYEQYF.

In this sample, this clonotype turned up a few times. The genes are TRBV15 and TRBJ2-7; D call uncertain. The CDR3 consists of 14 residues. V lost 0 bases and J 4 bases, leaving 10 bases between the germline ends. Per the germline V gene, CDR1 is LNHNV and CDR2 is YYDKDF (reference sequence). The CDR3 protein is CATSRDARNYEQYF. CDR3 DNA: TGTGCCACCAGCAGAGATGCCAGGAATTACGAGCAGTACTTC.

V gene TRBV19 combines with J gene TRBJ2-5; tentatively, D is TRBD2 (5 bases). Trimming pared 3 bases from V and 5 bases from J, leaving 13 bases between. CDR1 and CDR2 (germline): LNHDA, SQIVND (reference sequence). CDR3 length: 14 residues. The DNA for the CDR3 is TGTGCCAGTAGTATTAAGAGGGAATCGGAGACCCAGTACTTC. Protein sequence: CASSIKRESETQYF.

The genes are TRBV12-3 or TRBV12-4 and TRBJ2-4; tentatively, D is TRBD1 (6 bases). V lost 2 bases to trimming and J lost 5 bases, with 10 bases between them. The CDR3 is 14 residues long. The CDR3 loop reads CASSLQGFQNIQYF. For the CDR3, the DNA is TGTGCCAGCAGTTTACAGGGGTTCCAAAACATTCAGTACTTC.

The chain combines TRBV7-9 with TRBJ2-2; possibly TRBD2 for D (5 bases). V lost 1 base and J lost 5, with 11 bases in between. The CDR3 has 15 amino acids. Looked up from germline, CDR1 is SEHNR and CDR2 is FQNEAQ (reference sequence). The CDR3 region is CASSLVGLTTGELFF. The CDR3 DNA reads TGTGCCAGCAGCTTAGTAGGACTGACGACCGGGGAGCTGTTTTTT.

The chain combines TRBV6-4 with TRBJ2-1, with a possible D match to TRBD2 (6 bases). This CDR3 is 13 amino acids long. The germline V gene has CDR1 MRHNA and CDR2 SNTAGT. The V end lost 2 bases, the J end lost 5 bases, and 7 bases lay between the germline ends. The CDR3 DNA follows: TGTGCCAGCAGTGACCGGAGGGACAATGAGCAGTTCTTC. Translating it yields CASSDRRDNEQFF.

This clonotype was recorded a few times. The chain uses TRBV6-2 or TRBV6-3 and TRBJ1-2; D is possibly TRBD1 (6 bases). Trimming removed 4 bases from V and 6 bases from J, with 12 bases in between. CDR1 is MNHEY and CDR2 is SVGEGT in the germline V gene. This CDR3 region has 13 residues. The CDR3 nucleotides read TGTGCCAGCAGTTCACAGGGTGCTAATGGCTACACCTTC. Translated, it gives CASSSQGANGYTF.

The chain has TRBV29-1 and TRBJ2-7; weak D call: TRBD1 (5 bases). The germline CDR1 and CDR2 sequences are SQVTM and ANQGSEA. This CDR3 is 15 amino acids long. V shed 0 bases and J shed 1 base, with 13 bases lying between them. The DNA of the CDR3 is TGCAGCGTTGAAGATCCAGGGAAGAGTTCCTACGAGCAGTACTTC. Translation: CSVEDPGKSSYEQYF.

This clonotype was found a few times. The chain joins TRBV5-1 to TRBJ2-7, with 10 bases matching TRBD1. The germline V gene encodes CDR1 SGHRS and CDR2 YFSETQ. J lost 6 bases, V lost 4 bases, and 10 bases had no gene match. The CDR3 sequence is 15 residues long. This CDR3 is CASSVEGTGVAEQYF. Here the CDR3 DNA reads TGCGCCAGCAGCGTCGAGGGGACAGGGGTAGCCGAGCAGTACTTC.

As DNA, the CDR3 is TGTGCCAGCAGCAGCGGGTGGTCTAGCACAGATACGCAGTATTTT. It translates to CASSSGWSSTDTQYF. J is TRBJ2-3 and V is TRBV5-8, with D possibly TRBD2 on 6 matching bases. This CDR3 contains 15 residues. The germline CDR1 and CDR2 sequences are SGHTS and YDEGEE. V dropped 4 bases and J dropped 0 bases, with 12 bases sitting between them. Combining the CDR3 with reference TRBV5-8 and TRBJ2-3 gives the whole variable domain EAGVTQSPTHLIKTRGQQATLRCSPISGHTSVYWYQQALGLGLQFLLWYDEGEERNRGNFPPRFSGRQFPNYSSELNVNALELEDSALYLCASSSGWSSTDTQYFGPGTRLTVL.

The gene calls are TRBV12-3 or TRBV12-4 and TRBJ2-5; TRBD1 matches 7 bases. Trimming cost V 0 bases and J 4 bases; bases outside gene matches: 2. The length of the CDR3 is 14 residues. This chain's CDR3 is CASSLATGIETQYF. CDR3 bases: TGTGCCAGCAGTTTAGCGACAGGGATAGAGACCCAGTACTTC.

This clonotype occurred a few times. As DNA, the CDR3 is TGTGCCACCGCCCGGGACAACAGGGAGACCCAGTACTTC. This encodes CATARDNRETQYF. J is TRBJ2-5 and V is TRBV7-8; a weak D match, TRBD1 (6 bases). Trimming stripped 10 bases from V and 5 bases from J, with 17 bases between. From germline, CDR1 is SGHVS and CDR2 FQNEAQ. The CDR3 spans 13 residues. The full variable domain, with the rest looked up from reference TRBV7-8 and TRBJ2-5, is GAGVSQSPRYKVAKRGQDVALRCDPISGHVSLFWYQQALGQGPEFLTYFQNEAQLDKSGLPSDRFFAERPEGSVSTLKIQRTQQEDSAVYLCATARDNRETQYFGPGTRLLVL.

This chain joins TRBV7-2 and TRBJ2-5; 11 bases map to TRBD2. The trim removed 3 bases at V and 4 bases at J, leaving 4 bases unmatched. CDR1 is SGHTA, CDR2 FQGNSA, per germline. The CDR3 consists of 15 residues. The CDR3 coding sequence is TGTGCCAGCAGCTTGACTAGCGGGACCCGAGAGACCCAGTACTTC. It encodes CASSLTSGTRETQYF.

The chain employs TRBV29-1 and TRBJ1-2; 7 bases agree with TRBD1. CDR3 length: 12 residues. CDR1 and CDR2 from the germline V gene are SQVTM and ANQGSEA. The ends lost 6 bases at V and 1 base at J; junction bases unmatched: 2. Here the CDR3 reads CSVGQDNYGYTF. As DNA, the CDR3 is TGCAGCGTCGGACAGGATAACTATGGCTACACCTTC. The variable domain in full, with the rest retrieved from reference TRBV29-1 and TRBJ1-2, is SAVISQKPSRDICQRGTSLTIQCQVDSQVTMMFWYRQQPGQSLTLIATANQGSEATYESGFVIDKFPISRPNLTFSTLTVSNMSPEDSSIYLCSVGQDNYGYTFGSGTRLTVV.

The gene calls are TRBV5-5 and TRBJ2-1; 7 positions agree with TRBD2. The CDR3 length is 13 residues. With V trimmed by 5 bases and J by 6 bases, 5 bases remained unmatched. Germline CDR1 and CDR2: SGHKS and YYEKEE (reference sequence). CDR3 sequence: CASREAGLNEQFF. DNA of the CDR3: TGTGCCAGCAGGGAAGCGGGGCTCAATGAGCAGTTCTTC.

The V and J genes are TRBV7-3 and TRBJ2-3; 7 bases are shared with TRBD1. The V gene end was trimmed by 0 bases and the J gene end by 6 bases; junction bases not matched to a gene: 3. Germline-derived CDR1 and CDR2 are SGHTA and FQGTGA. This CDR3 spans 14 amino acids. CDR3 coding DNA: TGTGCCAGCAGCTTAACAGGGGGCTTCGATACGCAGTATTTT. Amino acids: CASSLTGGFDTQYF. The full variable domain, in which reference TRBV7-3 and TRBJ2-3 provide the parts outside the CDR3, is GAGVSQTPSNKVTEKGKYVELRCDPISGHTALYWYRQSLGQGPEFLIYFQGTGAADDSGLPNDRFFAVRPEGSVSTLKIQRTERGDSAVYLCASSLTGGFDTQYFGPGTRLTVL.

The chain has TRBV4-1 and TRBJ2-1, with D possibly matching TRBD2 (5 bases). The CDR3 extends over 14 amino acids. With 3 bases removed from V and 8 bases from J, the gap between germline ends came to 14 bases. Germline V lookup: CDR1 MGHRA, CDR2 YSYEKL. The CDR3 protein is CASSHLGVRDEQFF. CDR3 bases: TGCGCCAGCAGCCATCTAGGTGTGCGGGATGAGCAGTTCTTC.

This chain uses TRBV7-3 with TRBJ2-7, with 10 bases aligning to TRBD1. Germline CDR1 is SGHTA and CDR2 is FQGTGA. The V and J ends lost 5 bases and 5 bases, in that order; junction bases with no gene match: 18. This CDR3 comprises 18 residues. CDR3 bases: TGTGCCAGCAGCCTGAAACCCTTCTCCGGGACAGGGGAGGACGAGCAGTACTTC. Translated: CASSLKPFSGTGEDEQYF.

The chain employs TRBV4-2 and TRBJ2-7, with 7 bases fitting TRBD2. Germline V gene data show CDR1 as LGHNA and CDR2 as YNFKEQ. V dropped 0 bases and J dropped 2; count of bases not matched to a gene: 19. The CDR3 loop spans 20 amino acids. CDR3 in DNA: TGTGCCAGCAGCCAAGAGGCAGGACAAGGTGTGGCTAGCGGAACCTACGAGCAGTACTTC. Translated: CASSQEAGQGVASGTYEQYF.

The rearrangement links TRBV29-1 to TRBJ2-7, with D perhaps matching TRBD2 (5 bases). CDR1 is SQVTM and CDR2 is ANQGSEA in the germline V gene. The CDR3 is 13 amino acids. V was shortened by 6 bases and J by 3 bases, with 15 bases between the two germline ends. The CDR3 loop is CSVHMTGYYEQYF. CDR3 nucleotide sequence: TGCAGCGTCCATATGACGGGATACTACGAGCAGTACTTC.

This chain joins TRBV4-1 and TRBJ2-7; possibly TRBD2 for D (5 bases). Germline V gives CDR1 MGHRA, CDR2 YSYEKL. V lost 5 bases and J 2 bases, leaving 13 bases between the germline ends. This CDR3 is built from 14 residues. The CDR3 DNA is TGCGCCAGCAGCTACCGGACTCCTGCCTACGAGCAGTACTTC. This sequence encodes CASSYRTPAYEQYF.

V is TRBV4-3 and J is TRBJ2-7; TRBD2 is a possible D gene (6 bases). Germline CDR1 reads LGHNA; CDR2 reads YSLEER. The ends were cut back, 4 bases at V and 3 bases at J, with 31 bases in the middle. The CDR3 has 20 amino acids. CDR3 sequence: CASSRDLLGLLSDRYYEQYF. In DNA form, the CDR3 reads TGCGCCAGCAGCCGAGATCTCCTCGGACTACTAAGCGATCGGTACTACGAGCAGTACTTC.

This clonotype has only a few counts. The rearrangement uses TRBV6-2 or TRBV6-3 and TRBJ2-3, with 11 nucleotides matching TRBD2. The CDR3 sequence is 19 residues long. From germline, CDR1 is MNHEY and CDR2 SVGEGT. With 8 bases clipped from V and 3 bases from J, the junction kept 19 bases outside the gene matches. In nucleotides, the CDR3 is TGTGCCAGCGGCAGCAACGGATGGCTAGCGGGAGGAGTAACAGATACGCAGTATTTT. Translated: CASGSNGWLAGGVTDTQYF.

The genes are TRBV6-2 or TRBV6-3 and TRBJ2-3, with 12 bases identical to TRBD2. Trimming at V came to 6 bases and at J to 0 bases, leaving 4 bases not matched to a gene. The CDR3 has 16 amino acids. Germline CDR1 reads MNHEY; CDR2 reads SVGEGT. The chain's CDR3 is CASRTSGGTSTDTQYF. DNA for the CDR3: TGTGCCAGCAGGACTAGCGGGGGCACTAGCACAGATACGCAGTATTTT.